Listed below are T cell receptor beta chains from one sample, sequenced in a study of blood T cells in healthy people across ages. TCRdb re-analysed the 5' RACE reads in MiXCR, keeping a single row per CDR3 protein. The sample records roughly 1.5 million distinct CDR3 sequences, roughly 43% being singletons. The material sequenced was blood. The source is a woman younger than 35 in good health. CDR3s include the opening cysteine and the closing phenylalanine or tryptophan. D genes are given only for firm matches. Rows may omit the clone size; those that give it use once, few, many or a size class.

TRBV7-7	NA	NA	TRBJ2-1	CASSLGGTVSYNEQFF	TGTGCTAGCAGCTTAGGGGGGACGGTATCCTACAATGAGCAGTTCTTC
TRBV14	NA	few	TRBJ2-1	CASSQVGELDEQFF	TGTGCCAGCAGCCAAGTAGGGGAATTAGATGAGCAGTTCTTC
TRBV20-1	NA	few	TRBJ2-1	CSASVREQFF	TGCAGTGCTTCCGTACGGGAGCAGTTCTTC
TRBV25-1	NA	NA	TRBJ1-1	CASSESWGPPEAFF	TGTGCCAGCAGTGAATCATGGGGTCCCCCTGAAGCTTTCTTT
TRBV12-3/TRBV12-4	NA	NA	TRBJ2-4	CASSPAAVMKNIQYF	TGTGCCAGCAGCCCTGCTGCGGTTATGAAAAACATTCAGTACTTC
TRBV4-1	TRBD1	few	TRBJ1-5	CASSQRQGAYNQPQHF	TGCGCCAGCAGCCAAAGACAGGGGGCGTACAATCAGCCCCAGCATTTT
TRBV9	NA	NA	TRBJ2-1	CASSSRDHSYNEQFF	TGTGCCAGCAGCTCGCGGGATCACTCCTACAATGAGCAGTTCTTC
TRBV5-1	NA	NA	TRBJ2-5	CASSLVPGGPYQETQYF	TGCGCCAGCAGCTTAGTCCCCGGGGGCCCGTACCAAGAGACCCAGTACTTC
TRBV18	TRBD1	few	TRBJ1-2	CASSRDRGFAYGYTF	TGTGCCAGCTCACGGGACAGGGGATTTGCCTATGGCTACACCTTC
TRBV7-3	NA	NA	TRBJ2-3	CASSLSYRTDTQYF	TGTGCCAGCAGCTTAAGTTACCGGACAGATACGCAGTATTTT
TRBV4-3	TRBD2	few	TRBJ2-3	CASSQVTSGRTDTQYF	TGCGCCAGCAGCCAAGTTACTAGCGGGAGGACAGATACGCAGTATTTT
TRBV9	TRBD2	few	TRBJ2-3	CASSVGEASGSMDTQYF	TGTGCCAGCAGCGTAGGGGAGGCTAGCGGGAGTATGGATACGCAGTATTTT
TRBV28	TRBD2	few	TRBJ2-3	CASSPWTSRSTDTQYF	TGTGCCAGCAGTCCGTGGACTAGCCGGAGCACAGATACGCAGTATTTT
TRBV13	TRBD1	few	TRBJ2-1	CASSDRAPGNEQFF	TGTGCCAGCTCGGACAGGGCCCCTGGCAATGAGCAGTTCTTC
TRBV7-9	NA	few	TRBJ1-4	CASSLARDPVGKLFF	TGTGCCAGCAGCTTAGCACGCGACCCGGTCGGAAAACTGTTTTTT
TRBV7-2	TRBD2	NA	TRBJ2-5	CASSLSGRIISSYNEQYF	TGTGCCAGCAGCTTAAGCGGGAGAATTATTAGCTCCTACAATGAGCAGTACTTC
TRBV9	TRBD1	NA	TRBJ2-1	CASSVVGTDNTEQFF	TGTGCCAGCAGCGTAGTGGGGACAGACAACACTGAGCAGTTCTTC
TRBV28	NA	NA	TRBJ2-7	CASMGVREQYF	TGTGCCAGCATGGGGGTTCGCGAGCAGTACTTC
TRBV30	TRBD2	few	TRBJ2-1	CAWMGLAGGVQFF	TGTGCCTGGATGGGACTAGCGGGAGGTGTGCAGTTCTTC
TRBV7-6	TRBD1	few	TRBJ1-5	CASSLYPDRGEEYNQPQHF	TGTGCCAGCAGCTTATACCCGGACAGGGGGGAAGAATACAATCAGCCCCAGCATTTT
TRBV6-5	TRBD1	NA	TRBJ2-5	CASRIGGFETQYF	TGTGCCAGCAGGATAGGGGGCTTCGAGACCCAGTACTTC
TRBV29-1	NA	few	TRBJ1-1	CSIYRVGNTEAFF	TGCAGCATTTACAGGGTGGGGAACACTGAAGCTTTCTTT
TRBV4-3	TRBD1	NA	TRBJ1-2	CASSRAQGANYGYTF	TGCGCCAGCAGCCGGGCACAGGGGGCCAACTATGGCTACACCTTC